This TCR beta chain was found in a study of T cell changes during pregnancy in multiple sclerosis. The method was immunoSEQ multiplex PCR; TCRdb's version includes in-frame clones alone and lacks a portion of them. The table has about 89,000 clones, approximately 90% seen once. The ends lost 1 base at V and 4 bases at J; junction bases unmatched: 8. The CDR3 length is 16 residues. Germline V gives CDR1 MGHRA, CDR2 YSYEKL. This specimen consisted of peripheral blood, obtained after pregnancy. The clonotype was recovered from a female donor in good health, enrolled as a control in a pregnancy study. V is TRBV4-1 and J is TRBJ2-3; TRBD1 matches at 7 bases. The CDR3 sequence: CASSQGQTGYPDTQYF. DNA of the CDR3: TGCGCCAGCAGCCAAGGCCAGACAGGGTACCCAGATACGCAGTATTTT.